This T cell receptor beta chain originates from a study of blood T cell repertoires in COVID-19. Study as a whole: The United States, Italy and Spain supplied acute and convalescent COVID-19 samples. T cells, B-cell-depleted T cells, or PBMCs provided the cDNA or gDNA that served as material.

In its sample, this clone was seen once. Generated by immunoSEQ multiplex PCR, the TCRdb table keeps only in-frame clones and is missing some. The top ten hold roughly 5.6% of the sample, which has more than 200,000 clones, around 87% seen once. CDR1 is LNHDA and CDR2 is SQIVND in the germline V gene (reference sequence). Trimming took off 4 bases at V and 2 bases at J, with 12 bases between the two ends. CDR3 length equals 15 residues. V and J are TRBV19 and TRBJ1-5; D is possibly TRBD1 (6 bases). This clonotype was sampled from a woman aged 55-70 years with COVID-19, enrolled during active disease. The sample comprised peripheral blood. The CDR3 loop is CASSTKNRGNQPQHF. CDR3 DNA sequence: TGTGCCAGTAGTACTAAAAACAGGGGCAATCAGCCCCAGCATTTT. Combining the CDR3 with reference TRBV19 and TRBJ1-5 gives the whole variable domain DGGITQSPKYLFRKEGQNVTLSCEQNLNHDAMYWYRQDPGQGLRLIYYSQIVNDFQKGDIAEGYSVSREKKESFPLTVTSAQKNPTAFYLCASSTKNRGNQPQHFGDGTRLSIL.